The 23 T cell receptor beta chains below come from one sample, sequenced in a study of naive and memory T cell subsets. Both TRBC1 and TRBC2 were covered by a beta constant-region primer of two equimolar oligonucleotides. Four rounds of PCR amplified the ligated cDNA using nested alpha and beta constant-region primers plus SP2. MiXCR, run by TCRdb on the UMI-ligation and nested PCR reads, gives a single entry per CDR3 protein. In the table there are 100,000 to 150,000 distinct CDR3 sequences, about 36% of which are singletons. The specimen sequenced was central memory CD4+ T cells from blood. These receptors all stem from a human donor in good health.

This clonotype has ten or more counts. The chain recombines TRBV7-6 with TRBJ1-5; unclear D gene. The CDR3 sequence is 18 residues long. Germline CDR1 and CDR2: SGHVS and FNYEAQ. V lost 0 bases, J lost 0 bases, and 15 bases lay in between. The DNA of the CDR3 is TGTGCCAGCAGCTTAGCGAGGAGGACGGTTTATAGCAATCAGCCCCAGCATTTT. This sequence encodes CASSLARRTVYSNQPQHF.

V usage is TRBV28 and J usage is TRBJ1-2; possible D gene TRBD1, 5 bases. Trimming removed 4 bases from V and 3 bases from J, with 12 bases in between. The CDR3 has 14 amino acids. Germline V gene data show CDR1 as MDHEN and CDR2 as SYDVKM. The CDR3 region is CASSSNSGYYGYTF. CDR3 nucleotide sequence: TGTGCCAGCAGTTCCAATTCAGGGTACTATGGCTACACCTTC.

This sequence joins TRBV4-2 and TRBJ2-1; D unclear. The V gene's germline CDR1 is LGHNA and CDR2 YNFKEQ. Trimming removed 0 bases from V and 10 bases from J, with 7 bases in between. The CDR3 spans 12 residues. The chain's CDR3 is CASSQDWREQFF. In DNA, the CDR3 is TGTGCCAGCAGCCAAGATTGGCGGGAGCAGTTCTTC.

The chain uses TRBV19 and TRBJ2-7, with D unclear. From germline, CDR1 is LNHDA and CDR2 SQIVND (reference sequence). The CDR3 spans 13 residues. Trimming stripped 6 bases from V and 0 bases from J, with 9 bases between. As DNA, the CDR3 is TGTGCCAGTAGACACACGGACTCCTACGAGCAGTACTTC. Amino acids: CASRHTDSYEQYF.

This clonotype appeared many times. The CDR3 DNA sequence: TGCAGCCAGGCGGGAGACAATGAGCAGTTCTTC. It specifies CSQAGDNEQFF. The genes are TRBV29-1 and TRBJ2-1; 7 positions match TRBD2. The J segment lost 5 bases and the V segment lost 8 bases, leaving 3 bases of the junction unmatched. In germline, CDR1 is SQVTM, CDR2 ANQGSEA. The CDR3 consists of 11 residues.

This clonotype appeared a few times. The germline gene is not matched at one end of the junction; a read error may be the cause. The chain has TRBV9 and TRBJ2-7; D is perhaps TRBD1 or TRBD2 (5 bases each). The CDR3 spans 16 residues. Germline V gives CDR1 SGDLS, CDR2 YYNGEE. The CDR3 sequence is CASSVGEGLQFYEQYF. The CDR3 DNA reads TGTGCCAGCAGTGTAGGTGAGGGGCTACAATTCTACGAGCAGTACTTC.

This clonotype has a handful of counts. The chain is built from TRBV20-1 and TRBJ1-1, with TRBD1 matching 7 bases. This CDR3 comprises 14 residues. The trim removed 5 bases at V and 1 base at J, leaving 7 bases unmatched. Germline CDR1 is DFQATT and CDR2 is SNEGSKA (reference sequence). CDR3 loop: CSARDSYRNTEAFF. CDR3 bases: TGCAGTGCTCGGGACAGCTATCGGAACACTGAAGCTTTCTTT.

Written as DNA, the CDR3 is TGCGCCAGCAGCCAAGATTATGGAGATACGCAGTATTTT. Protein product: CASSQDYGDTQYF. The gene calls are TRBV4-3 and TRBJ2-3; D not certain. V dropped 0 bases and J dropped 5 bases, with 6 bases sitting between them. The CDR3 length is 13 residues. CDR1 and CDR2 (germline): LGHNA, YSLEER.

The J gene is TRBJ2-1, the V gene TRBV27; 7 bases are shared with TRBD2. Germline loops: CDR1 MNHEY, CDR2 SMNVEV (reference sequence). The CDR3 covers 15 residues. V lost 3 bases, J lost 6 bases, and 8 bases stayed unmatched. CDR3 in DNA: TGTGCCAGCAGTTTTGCGGGGGTGAGGGGCAATGAGCAGTTCTTC. Translation gives CASSFAGVRGNEQFF.

In its sample, this clonotype was seen a few times. J is TRBJ2-3 and V is TRBV19; TRBD2 might be the D (6 bases). CDR3 length: 14 residues. Per the germline V gene, CDR1 is LNHDA and CDR2 is SQIVND (reference sequence). V was pared by 2 bases and J by 0 bases, with 6 bases between. The CDR3 spells CASSISGSTDTQYF. The CDR3 nucleotides are TGTGCCAGTAGTATAAGCGGGAGCACAGATACGCAGTATTTT.

The CDR3 sequence: CASSSGTSGTETQYF. CDR3 DNA: TGTGCCAGCAGTTCCGGGACTAGCGGGACGGAGACCCAGTACTTC. V gene TRBV12-3 or TRBV12-4 combines with J gene TRBJ2-5; TRBD2 matches 13 bases. This CDR3 comprises 15 residues. J lost 5 bases, V lost 4 bases, and 4 bases had no gene match.

The chain has TRBV5-1 and TRBJ1-4, with TRBD1 matching over 8 bases. V gave up 4 bases and J gave up 5 bases; unmatched junction bases: 7. CDR1 is SGHRS, CDR2 YFSETQ, per germline. The CDR3 length is 15 residues. CDR3 protein: CASSRNRGINEKLFF. Written as DNA, the CDR3 is TGCGCCAGCAGCCGAAACAGGGGGATAAATGAAAAACTGTTTTTT.

The chain links TRBV7-8 to TRBJ2-1; maybe TRBD1 (6 bases). Trimming pared 4 bases from V and 7 bases from J, leaving 17 bases between. The CDR3 has 15 amino acids. Germline CDR1 SGHVS, CDR2 FQNEAQ. CDR3 nucleotide sequence: TGTGCCAGCAGCTCCGAACGGTTAGGGGGTAATGAGCAGTTCTTC. It is translated as CASSSERLGGNEQFF.

This clonotype came up a few times. This chain joins TRBV4-3 and TRBJ1-4, with 7 bases aligning to TRBD1. CDR1 is LGHNA, CDR2 YSLEER, per germline. Unmatched junction bases numbered 8, after V lost 5 bases and J lost 5 bases. This CDR3 is built from 15 residues. CDR3 sequence reads: CASSSHRGGNEKLFF. CDR3 coding DNA: TGCGCCAGCAGCTCCCACAGGGGCGGGAATGAAAAACTGTTTTTT.

This clonotype has a handful of counts. The chain couples TRBV7-8 to TRBJ1-2; D perhaps matches TRBD1 (5 bases). This CDR3 contains 14 residues. Germline CDR1 reads SGHVS; CDR2 reads FQNEAQ. V was shortened by 5 bases and J by 1 base, with 11 bases between the two germline ends. Written as DNA, the CDR3 is TGTGCCAGCAGCCCCAGGGAGAGTAACTATGGCTACACCTTC. Its protein is CASSPRESNYGYTF.

The rearrangement joins TRBV20-1 to TRBJ2-7; D perhaps matches TRBD1 (6 bases). The CDR3 sequence is 12 residues long. Between the trimmed V and J ends, which lost 5 bases and 2 bases, there was a span of 10 bases. Germline CDR1 is DFQATT and CDR2 is SNEGSKA (reference sequence). CDR3 amino acids: CSAAGTTYEQYF. CDR3 DNA: TGCAGTGCTGCCGGGACAACCTACGAGCAGTACTTC.

The rearrangement joins TRBV12-3 or TRBV12-4 to TRBJ2-2; D is possibly TRBD2 (7 bases). The ends were cut back, 5 bases at V and 5 bases at J, with 18 bases in the middle. This CDR3 has 16 amino acids. CDR3 protein: CASSPGRGALTGELFF. CDR3 nucleotides: TGTGCCAGCAGTCCCGGCCGGGGGGCGCTTACCGGGGAGCTGTTTTTT.

In its sample, this clonotype was seen once. The CDR3 coding sequence is TGTGCCGCCGGACAGGGGTCCTCTTGGGAAAAACTGTTTTTT. Translating it yields CAAGQGSSWEKLFF. The chain is built from TRBV10-3 and TRBJ1-4, with 9 positions matching TRBD1. The germline CDR1 and CDR2 sequences are ENHRY and SYGVKD. V was clipped by 11 bases and J by 8 bases; unmatched bases: 12. The CDR3 sequence is 14 residues long.

The table lists this clonotype with many counts. The V gene is TRBV2, the J gene TRBJ2-7, with 8 nucleotides matching TRBD1. This CDR3 has 13 residues. The germline V gene encodes CDR1 SNHLY and CDR2 FYNNEI. V trimming: 5 bases; J trimming: 4 bases; junction bases outside the gene matches: 4. CDR3 nucleotide sequence: TGTGCCAGCAGTCGACAGGGGCAATACGAGCAGTACTTC. Amino acid sequence: CASSRQGQYEQYF.

The CDR3 DNA follows: TGTGCCGTCCTGCAAACAGGGGGCGCCTCTGATGAGCAGTTCTTC. Translation: CAVLQTGGASDEQFF. The chain joins TRBV28 to TRBJ2-1, with 9 bases matching TRBD1. Germline CDR1 MDHEN, CDR2 SYDVKM. The CDR3 runs 15 residues. V lost 11 bases to trimming and J lost 8 bases; unmatched junction nucleotides: 16.

The V and J genes are TRBV6-6 and TRBJ2-1; 7 bases are shared with TRBD2. V lost 6 bases and J lost 3; bases outside the gene matches: 11. This CDR3 is 16 amino acids long. Germline V gene lookup returns CDR1 MNHNY and CDR2 SVGAGI (reference sequence). The chain's CDR3 is CASRKLLAINYNEQFF. The CDR3 DNA follows: TGTGCCAGCAGAAAATTACTAGCGATAAACTACAATGAGCAGTTCTTC.

This clonotype was seen ten or more times. The J gene is TRBJ2-7, the V gene TRBV4-3; TRBD2 aligns across 10 bases. Unmatched junction bases numbered 1, after V lost 0 bases and J lost 2 bases. Germline V gene sequence: CDR1 LGHNA, CDR2 YSLEER. CDR3 length: 15 amino acids. The CDR3 bases are TGCGCCAGCAGCCAAGAACTAGCGGGGCCCTACGAGCAGTACTTC. Its translation: CASSQELAGPYEQYF.

This clonotype came up many times. The chain combines TRBV2 with TRBJ2-5, with TRBD2 identical over 14 bases. The germline gives CDR1 SNHLY, CDR2 FYNNEI. This CDR3 region has 13 residues. The V and J ends lost 9 bases and 7 bases, in that order; junction bases with no gene match: 4. The CDR3 DNA follows: TGTGCCAGGGGACTAGCGGGAGAAGGGACCCAGTACTTC. This translates into CARGLAGEGTQYF. Full variable domain (rest looked up from reference TRBV2 and TRBJ2-5): EPEVTQTPSHQVTQMGQEVILRCVPISNHLYFYWYRQILGQKVEFLVSFYNNEISEKSEIFDDQFSVERPDGSNFTLKIRSTKLEDSAMYFCARGLAGEGTQYFGPGTRLLVL.